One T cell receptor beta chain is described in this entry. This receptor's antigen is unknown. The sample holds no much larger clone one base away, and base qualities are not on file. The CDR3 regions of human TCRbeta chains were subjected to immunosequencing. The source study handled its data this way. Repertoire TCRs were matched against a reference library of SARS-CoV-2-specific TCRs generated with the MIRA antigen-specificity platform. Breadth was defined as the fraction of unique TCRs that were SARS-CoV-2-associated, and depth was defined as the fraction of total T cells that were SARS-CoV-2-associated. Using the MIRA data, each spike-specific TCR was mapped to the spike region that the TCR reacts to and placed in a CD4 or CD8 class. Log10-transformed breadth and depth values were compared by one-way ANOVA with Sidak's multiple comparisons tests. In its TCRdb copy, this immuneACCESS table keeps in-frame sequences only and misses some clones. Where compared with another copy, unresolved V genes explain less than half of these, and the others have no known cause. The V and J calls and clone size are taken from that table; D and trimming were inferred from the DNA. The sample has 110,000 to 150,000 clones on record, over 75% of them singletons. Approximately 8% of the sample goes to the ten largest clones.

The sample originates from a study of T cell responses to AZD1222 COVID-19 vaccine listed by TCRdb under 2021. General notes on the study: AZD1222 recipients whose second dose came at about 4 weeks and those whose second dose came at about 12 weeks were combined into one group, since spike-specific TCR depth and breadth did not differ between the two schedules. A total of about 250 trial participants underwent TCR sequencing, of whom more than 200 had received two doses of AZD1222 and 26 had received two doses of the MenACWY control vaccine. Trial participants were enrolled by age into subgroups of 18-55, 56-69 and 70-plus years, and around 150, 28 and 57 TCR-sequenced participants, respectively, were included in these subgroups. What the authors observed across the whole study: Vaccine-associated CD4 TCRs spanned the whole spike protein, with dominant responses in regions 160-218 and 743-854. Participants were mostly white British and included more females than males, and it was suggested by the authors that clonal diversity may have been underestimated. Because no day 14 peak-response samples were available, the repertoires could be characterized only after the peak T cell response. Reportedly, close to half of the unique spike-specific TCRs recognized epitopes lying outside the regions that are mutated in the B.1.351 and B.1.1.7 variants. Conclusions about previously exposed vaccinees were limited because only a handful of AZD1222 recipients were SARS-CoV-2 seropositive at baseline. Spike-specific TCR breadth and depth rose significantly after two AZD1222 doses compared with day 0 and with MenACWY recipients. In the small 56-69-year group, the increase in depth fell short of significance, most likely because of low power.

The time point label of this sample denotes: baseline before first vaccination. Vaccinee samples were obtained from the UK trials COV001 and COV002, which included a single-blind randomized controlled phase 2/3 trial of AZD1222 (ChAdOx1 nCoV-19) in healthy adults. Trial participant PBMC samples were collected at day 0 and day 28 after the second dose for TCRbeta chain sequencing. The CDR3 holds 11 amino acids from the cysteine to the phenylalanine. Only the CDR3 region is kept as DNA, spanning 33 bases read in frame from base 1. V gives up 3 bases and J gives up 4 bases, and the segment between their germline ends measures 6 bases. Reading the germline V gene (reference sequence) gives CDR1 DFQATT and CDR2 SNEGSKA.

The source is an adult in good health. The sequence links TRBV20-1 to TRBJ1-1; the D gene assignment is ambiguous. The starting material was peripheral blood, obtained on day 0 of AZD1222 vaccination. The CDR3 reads CSASDGTEAFF. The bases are TGCAGTGCTAGCGACGGCACTGAAGCTTTCTTT.